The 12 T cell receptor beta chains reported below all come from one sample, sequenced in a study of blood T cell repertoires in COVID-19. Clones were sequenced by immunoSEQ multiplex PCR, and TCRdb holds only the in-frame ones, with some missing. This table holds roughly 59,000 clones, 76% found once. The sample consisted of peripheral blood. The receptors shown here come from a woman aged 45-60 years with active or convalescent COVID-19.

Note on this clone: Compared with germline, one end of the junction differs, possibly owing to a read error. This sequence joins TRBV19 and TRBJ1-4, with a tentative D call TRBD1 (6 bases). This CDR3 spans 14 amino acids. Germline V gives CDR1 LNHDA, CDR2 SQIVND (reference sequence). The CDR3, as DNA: TGTGCCAGTAGGCCCGGGACACTTGTAATCTCAACTGTTTTT. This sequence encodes CASRPGTLVISTVF.

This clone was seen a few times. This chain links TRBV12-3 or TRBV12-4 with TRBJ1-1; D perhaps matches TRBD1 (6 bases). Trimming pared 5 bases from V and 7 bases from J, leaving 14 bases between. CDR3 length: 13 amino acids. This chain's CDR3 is CASSSRDKVEAFF. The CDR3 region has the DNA TGTGCCAGCAGTAGCCGGGACAAGGTTGAAGCTTTCTTT.

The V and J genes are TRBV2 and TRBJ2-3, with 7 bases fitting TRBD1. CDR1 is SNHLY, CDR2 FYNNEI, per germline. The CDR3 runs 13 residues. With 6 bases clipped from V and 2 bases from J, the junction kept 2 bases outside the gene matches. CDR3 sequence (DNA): TGTGCCAGCAGCGGACAGGCCACAGATACGCAGTATTTT. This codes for CASSGQATDTQYF.

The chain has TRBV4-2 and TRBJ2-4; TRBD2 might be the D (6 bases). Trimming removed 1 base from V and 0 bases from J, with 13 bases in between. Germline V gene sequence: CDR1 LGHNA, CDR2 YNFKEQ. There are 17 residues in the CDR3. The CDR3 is CASSQVRGGVAKNIQYF. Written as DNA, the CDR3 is TGTGCCAGCAGCCAAGTACGGGGCGGGGTAGCCAAAAACATTCAGTACTTC.

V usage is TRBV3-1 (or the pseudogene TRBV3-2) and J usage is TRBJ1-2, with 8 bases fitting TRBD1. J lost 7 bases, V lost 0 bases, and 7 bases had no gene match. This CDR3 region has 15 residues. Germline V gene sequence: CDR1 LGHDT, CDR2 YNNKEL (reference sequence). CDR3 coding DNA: TGTGCCAGCAGCCAAGAAGGGGAACAGGGGGGTGGCTACACCTTC. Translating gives CASSQEGEQGGGYTF.

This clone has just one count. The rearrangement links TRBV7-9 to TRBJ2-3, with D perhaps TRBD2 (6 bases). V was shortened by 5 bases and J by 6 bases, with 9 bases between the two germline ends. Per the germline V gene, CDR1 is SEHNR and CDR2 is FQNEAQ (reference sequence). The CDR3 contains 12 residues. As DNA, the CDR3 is TGTGCCAGCAGCCCCAGCGGGGATACGCAGTATTTT. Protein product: CASSPSGDTQYF.

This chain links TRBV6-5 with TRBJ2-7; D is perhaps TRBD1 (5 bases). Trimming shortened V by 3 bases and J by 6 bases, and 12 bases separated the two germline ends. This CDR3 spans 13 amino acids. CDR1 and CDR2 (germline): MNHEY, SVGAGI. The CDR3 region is CASSYKVGLEQYF. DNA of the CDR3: TGTGCCAGCAGTTATAAGGTGGGGCTCGAGCAGTACTTC.

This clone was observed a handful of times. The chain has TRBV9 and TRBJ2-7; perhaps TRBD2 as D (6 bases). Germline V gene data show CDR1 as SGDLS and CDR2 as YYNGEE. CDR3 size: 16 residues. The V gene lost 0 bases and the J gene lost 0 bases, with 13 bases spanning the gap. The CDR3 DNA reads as TGTGCCAGCAGCGTAGAAGGCGGGACGAGCTCCTACGAGCAGTACTTC. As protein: CASSVEGGTSSYEQYF. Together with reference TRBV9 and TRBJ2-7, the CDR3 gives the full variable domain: DSGVTQTPKHLITATGQRVTLRCSPRSGDLSVYWYQQSLDQGLQFLIQYYNGEERAKGNILERFSAQQFPDLHSELNLSSLELGDSALYFCASSVEGGTSSYEQYFGPGTRLTVT.

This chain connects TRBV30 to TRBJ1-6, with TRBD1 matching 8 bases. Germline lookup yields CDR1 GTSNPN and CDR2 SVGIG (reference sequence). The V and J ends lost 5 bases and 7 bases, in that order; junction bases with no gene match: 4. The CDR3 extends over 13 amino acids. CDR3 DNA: TGTGCCTGGGCGCGGGACAGGAATTCACCCCTCCACTTT. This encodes CAWARDRNSPLHF.

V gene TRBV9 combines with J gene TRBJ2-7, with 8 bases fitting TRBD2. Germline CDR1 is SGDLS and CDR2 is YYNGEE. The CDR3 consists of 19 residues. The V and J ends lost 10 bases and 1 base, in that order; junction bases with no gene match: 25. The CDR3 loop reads CALPRGRRLACRRSYEQYF. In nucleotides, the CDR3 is TGTGCCCTCCCCCGGGGGCGTCGACTAGCGTGCCGGCGGTCCTACGAGCAGTACTTC.

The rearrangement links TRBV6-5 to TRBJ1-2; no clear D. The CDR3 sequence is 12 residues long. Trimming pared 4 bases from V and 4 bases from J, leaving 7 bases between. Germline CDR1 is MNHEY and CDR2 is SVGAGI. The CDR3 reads CASSSPGYGYTF. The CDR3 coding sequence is TGTGCCAGCAGTTCCCCGGGCTATGGCTACACCTTC.

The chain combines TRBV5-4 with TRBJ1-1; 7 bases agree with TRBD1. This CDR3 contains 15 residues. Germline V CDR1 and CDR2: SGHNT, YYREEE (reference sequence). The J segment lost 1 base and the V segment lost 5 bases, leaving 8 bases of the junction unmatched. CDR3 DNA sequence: TGTGCCAGCAGAATAGAAGGACAGGCGAACACTGAAGCTTTCTTT. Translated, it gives CASRIEGQANTEAFF.